One and the same sample provided the 16 T cell receptor beta chains below, sequenced in a study of T cells in Graves' hyperthyroidism and ophthalmopathy. Amplification of TCR beta CDR3 regions was performed using RNA transcripts as template. HTBI primers drove first-round RT-PCR of the TCR CDR3. One entry per CDR3 protein results from TCRdb running MiXCR on the multiplex PCR reads. The table lists about 180,000 distinct CDR3 sequences, less than 10% of them singletons. Sequenced: blood. The receptors stem from a woman aged 18-29 years with Graves' hyperthyroidism that later progressed to Graves' ophthalmopathy.

This clonotype was recorded many times. V is TRBV12-3 or TRBV12-4 and J is TRBJ2-7; TRBD2 agrees at 11 bases. The CDR3 extends over 15 amino acids. V gave up 6 bases and J gave up 2 bases; unmatched junction bases: 6. The DNA for the CDR3 is TGTGCCAGCAGGCCCGGGACTAGCGGAACCTACGAGCAGTACTTC. Translated: CASRPGTSGTYEQYF.

This clonotype was seen many times. This chain connects TRBV20-1 to TRBJ1-5, with TRBD1 matching over 9 bases. This CDR3 has 15 amino acids. J was trimmed by 3 bases and V by 0 bases; bases with no gene match: 3. Looked up from germline, CDR1 is DFQATT and CDR2 is SNEGSKA (reference sequence). The CDR3 nucleotides read TGCAGTGCTAGAGAGGGACAGGGTAACAATCAGCCCCAGCATTTT. Translated: CSAREGQGNNQPQHF.

The chain combines TRBV20-1 with TRBJ2-7; D not resolved. CDR3 length: 16 residues. V gave up 0 bases and J gave up 2 bases, with 17 bases separating them. CDR1 DFQATT and CDR2 SNEGSKA come from the germline V gene (reference sequence). The CDR3 DNA is TGCAGTGCTAGAGATCAGAATCCCAGCGATCCCTACGAGCAGTACTTC. As protein: CSARDQNPSDPYEQYF.

This clonotype was observed at least ten times. V is TRBV2 and J is TRBJ2-2; 8 bases match TRBD1. The CDR3 has 17 amino acids. The J segment lost 0 bases and the V segment lost 3 bases, leaving 6 bases of the junction unmatched. Per the germline V gene, CDR1 is SNHLY and CDR2 is FYNNEI. This CDR3 is CASSEWDRKSNTGELFF. The DNA for the CDR3 is TGTGCCAGCAGTGAGTGGGACAGGAAATCGAACACCGGGGAGCTGTTTTTT. Looking up the rest from reference TRBV2 and TRBJ2-2 gives the full variable domain: EPEVTQTPSHQVTQMGQEVILRCVPISNHLYFYWYRQILGQKVEFLVSFYNNEISEKSEIFDDQFSVERPDGSNFTLKIRSTKLEDSAMYFCASSEWDRKSNTGELFFGEGSRLTVL.

V and J are TRBV19 and TRBJ1-6, with a tentative D call TRBD1 (5 bases). Trimming stripped 5 bases from V and 5 bases from J, with 10 bases between. The CDR3 is made up of 14 amino acids. Germline values: CDR1 LNHDA, CDR2 SQIVND (reference sequence). The CDR3 DNA reads TGTGCCAGTAGTCCGCGGGGGGATAATTCACCCCTCCACTTT. Translation: CASSPRGDNSPLHF.

There are many counts of this clonotype. The chain carries TRBV6-1 and TRBJ2-7; 8 bases align to TRBD2. With V trimmed by 10 bases and J by 2 bases, 10 bases remained unmatched. The germline V gene encodes CDR1 MNHNS and CDR2 SASEGT. This CDR3 has 14 residues. Here the CDR3 DNA reads TGTGCCACAAAGGGACTAGGGAGGACCTACGAGCAGTACTTC. Amino acids: CATKGLGRTYEQYF.

This clonotype has ten or more counts. The rearrangement joins TRBV7-3 to TRBJ2-3; TRBD1 or TRBD2 may be the D gene (5 bases each). This CDR3 spans 15 amino acids. Germline CDR1 SGHTA, CDR2 FQGTGA. The ends were cut back, 2 bases at V and 6 bases at J, with 15 bases in the middle. CDR3 residues: CASSLVGPGPDTQYF. CDR3 DNA sequence: TGTGCCAGCAGCTTAGTCGGGCCGGGGCCGGATACGCAGTATTTT.

This clonotype was detected ten times or more. In DNA, the CDR3 is TGTGCCAGCAGTGATGGGGACAGGGGAGTAAGTGGCTACACCTTC. Protein: CASSDGDRGVSGYTF. This rearrangement joins TRBV6-1 to TRBJ1-2, with 10 positions matching TRBD1. There are 15 residues in the CDR3. Trimming cost V 3 bases and J 7 bases; bases outside gene matches: 8. The germline V gene has CDR1 MNHNS and CDR2 SASEGT.

Only a few counts were recorded for this clonotype. The V gene is TRBV7-9, the J gene TRBJ2-7, with D perhaps matching TRBD1 or TRBD2 (5 bases each). Germline CDR1 reads SEHNR; CDR2 reads FQNEAQ (reference sequence). The CDR3 is made up of 13 amino acids. The V end was cut by 2 bases, the J end by 4 bases, with 9 bases between. CDR3 amino acids: CASSLPEGYEQYF. For the CDR3, the DNA is TGTGCCAGCAGCTTACCCGAGGGGTACGAGCAGTACTTC.

Concerning this clonotype: This may arise from a read error, as a much more abundant clone is one base away. The chain has TRBV7-3 and TRBJ2-7; TRBD2 agrees at 7 bases. Per germline, CDR1 SGHTA and CDR2 FQGTGA. The CDR3 covers 13 residues. The CDR3 DNA follows: TGTGTCAGCAGCTTGGGCGGGAGCGTCGAGCAGTACTTC. Translating it yields CVSSLGGSVEQYF.

This clonotype has at least ten counts. The V call is TRBV11-2, the J call TRBJ1-5; 7 bases are shared with TRBD1. The CDR3 contains 15 residues. V was clipped by 1 base and J by 7 bases; unmatched bases: 7. CDR1 SGHAT and CDR2 FQNNGV come from the germline V gene. The CDR3 protein is CASSLGQGAWQPQHF. The CDR3 nucleotides are TGTGCCAGCAGCTTAGGACAGGGAGCGTGGCAGCCCCAGCATTTT. The whole variable domain, remainder taken from reference TRBV11-2 and TRBJ1-5, is EAGVAQSPRYKIIEKRQSVAFWCNPISGHATLYWYQQILGQGPKLLIQFQNNGVVDDSQLPKDRFSAERLKGVDSTLKIQPAKLEDSAVYLCASSLGQGAWQPQHFGDGTRLSIL.

The rearrangement links TRBV30 to TRBJ1-3; D perhaps matches TRBD1 (5 bases). Germline V lookup: CDR1 GTSNPN, CDR2 SVGIG (reference sequence). The CDR3 has 15 amino acids. V dropped 6 bases and J dropped 0 bases, with 15 bases sitting between them. This CDR3 is CACTIRGSSGNTIYF. DNA of the CDR3: TGTGCCTGTACCATAAGGGGTAGCTCTGGAAACACCATATATTTT.

There are many counts of this clonotype. The rearrangement links TRBV2 to TRBJ2-6; D is unclear. Trimming removed 7 bases from V and 4 bases from J, with 8 bases in between. The length of the CDR3 is 13 residues. The germline gives CDR1 SNHLY, CDR2 FYNNEI. The CDR3 is CASKGPGANVLTF. Written as DNA, the CDR3 is TGTGCCAGCAAAGGCCCCGGGGCCAACGTCCTGACTTTC.

This clonotype was counted many times. The chain carries TRBV7-9 and TRBJ1-2; D is ambiguous. The V end was cut by 2 bases, the J end by 4 bases, with 11 bases between. The CDR3 covers 14 residues. From germline, CDR1 is SEHNR and CDR2 FQNEAQ (reference sequence). CDR3 coding DNA: TGTGCCAGCAGCTTAAGCCAGTCGGCCTATGGCTACACCTTC. Translated: CASSLSQSAYGYTF.

This clonotype came up many times. This chain connects TRBV20-1 to TRBJ2-1; TRBD2 matches 10 bases. Per the germline V gene, CDR1 is DFQATT and CDR2 is SNEGSKA (reference sequence). V lost 6 bases and J lost 7; bases outside the gene matches: 6. The CDR3 has 13 residues. The DNA of the CDR3 is TGCAGTGCCTTAGCGGGGGGCTGGAATGAGCAGTTCTTC. It translates to CSALAGGWNEQFF.

CDR3 DNA: TGTGCCAGCAGCCCTTCCGGGGGGAAAGACACCGGGGAGCTGTTTTTT. Residues: CASSPSGGKDTGELFF. The chain combines TRBV3-1 with TRBJ2-2; 7 bases agree with TRBD2. Germline V gene lookup returns CDR1 LGHDT and CDR2 YNNKEL (reference sequence). V was pared by 4 bases and J by 3 bases, with 8 bases of the junction left unmatched. CDR3 length: 16 residues.